In its sample, the clone carrying this T cell receptor beta chain is medium-sized. The antigen is undetermined. As to time point: week 47, end of study. Every single dose of the vaccine, 300 ug of mutant IDH1 20-mer peptide, came with topical imiquimod. Across weeks 1, 3, 5, 7, 11, 15, 19 and 23, patients received a vaccination each time, eight in all. Sequenced by immunoSEQ multiplex PCR; TCRdb stores in-frame clones only, minus some. The data hold around 33,000 clones, with about 87% observed a single time. This record belongs to a study of a mutant IDH1 vaccine in newly diagnosed glioma. General observations from the study: Variations in leading peripheral T cell clonotypes appeared to have no connection with pseudoprogression.

The sequencing used PBMCs, collected from a glioma patient whose treatment included an IDH1 peptide vaccine. The sequence came from a woman aged 25 to 39 with glioma.

CDR3 amino acids: CASSLGVTGMSYGYTF. The CDR3 region has the DNA TGTGCCAGCAGCTTGGGGGTGACAGGGATGTCCTATGGCTACACCTTC. This chain uses TRBV5-5 with TRBJ1-2, with 7 bases lining up with TRBD1. The CDR3 spans 16 residues. V dropped 0 bases and J dropped 4; count of bases not matched to a gene: 9. Germline assignment: CDR1 SGHKS and CDR2 YYEKEE (reference sequence).